The clone carrying this T cell receptor (beta chain) was picked up many times. Its antigen is not identified. This record comes from a study of human T cells and chemical hapten exposure. Findings and limits, study-wide: High-frequency TCRs, those above 1 in 1000, stayed the same after DPC sensitization.

Unfractionated whole blood was the source from which total RNA was extracted. The library labeled individual cDNA molecules by adding unique molecular identifiers to them. TCRdb passed the 5' RACE reads through MiXCR, listing each CDR3 protein once. The top ten hold approximately 2.1% of the sample, which has tens of thousands of distinct CDR3 sequences, roughly 8% seen once. CDR1 is MRHNA and CDR2 is SNTAGT in the germline V gene. There are 15 residues in the CDR3. V shed 2 bases, J shed 3 bases, and the junction held 2 bases outside the gene matches. The origin of this receptor is a male donor in good health. The chain is built from TRBV6-4 and TRBJ2-1; TRBD1 agrees at 9 bases. CDR3 protein: CASSDTGGFYNEQFF. Written as DNA, the CDR3 is TGTGCCAGCAGTGACACAGGGGGCTTCTACAATGAGCAGTTCTTC.